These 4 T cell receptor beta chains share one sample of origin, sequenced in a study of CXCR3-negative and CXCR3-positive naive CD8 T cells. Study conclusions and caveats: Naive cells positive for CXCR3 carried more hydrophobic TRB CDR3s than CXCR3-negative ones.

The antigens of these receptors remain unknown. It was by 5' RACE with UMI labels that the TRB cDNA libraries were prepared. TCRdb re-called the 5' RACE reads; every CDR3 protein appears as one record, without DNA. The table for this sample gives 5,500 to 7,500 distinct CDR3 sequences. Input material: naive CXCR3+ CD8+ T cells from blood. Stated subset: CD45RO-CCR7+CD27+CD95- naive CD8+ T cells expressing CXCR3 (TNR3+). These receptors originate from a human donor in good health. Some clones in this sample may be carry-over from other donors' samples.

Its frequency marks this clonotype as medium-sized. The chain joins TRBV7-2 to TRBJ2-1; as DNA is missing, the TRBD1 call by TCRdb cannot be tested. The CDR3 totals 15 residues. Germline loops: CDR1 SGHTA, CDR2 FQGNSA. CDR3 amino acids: CASSERTGGRNEQFF.

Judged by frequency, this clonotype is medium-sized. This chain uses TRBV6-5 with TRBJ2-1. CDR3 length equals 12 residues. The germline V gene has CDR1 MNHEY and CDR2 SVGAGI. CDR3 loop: CASSYVGNEQFF.

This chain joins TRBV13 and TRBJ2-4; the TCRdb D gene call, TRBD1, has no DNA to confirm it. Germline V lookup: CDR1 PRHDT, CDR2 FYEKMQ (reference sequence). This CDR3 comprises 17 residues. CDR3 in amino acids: CASSFSGTGVSKNIQYF.

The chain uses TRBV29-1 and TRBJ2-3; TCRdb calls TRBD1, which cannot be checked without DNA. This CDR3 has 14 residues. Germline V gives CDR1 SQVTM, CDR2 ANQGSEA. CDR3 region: CSADRDREIDTQYF.